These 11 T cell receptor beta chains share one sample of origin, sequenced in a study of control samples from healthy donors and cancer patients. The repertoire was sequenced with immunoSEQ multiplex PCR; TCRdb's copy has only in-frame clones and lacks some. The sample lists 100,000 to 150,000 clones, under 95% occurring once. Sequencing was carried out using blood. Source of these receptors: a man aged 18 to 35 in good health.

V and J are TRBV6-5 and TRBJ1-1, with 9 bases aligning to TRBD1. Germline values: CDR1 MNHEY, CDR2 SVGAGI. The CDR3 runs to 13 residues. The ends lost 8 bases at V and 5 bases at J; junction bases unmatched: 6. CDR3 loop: CASQGQGGTEAFF. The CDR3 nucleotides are TGTGCCAGCCAGGGACAGGGAGGAACTGAAGCTTTCTTT.

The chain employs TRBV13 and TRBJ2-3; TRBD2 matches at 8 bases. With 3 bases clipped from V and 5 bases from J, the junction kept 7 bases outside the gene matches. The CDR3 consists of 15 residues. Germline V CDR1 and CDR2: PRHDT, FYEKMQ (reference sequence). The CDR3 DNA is TGTGCCAGCAGCTTGGGGCTAGCGGGCTTAGATACGCAGTATTTT. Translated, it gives CASSLGLAGLDTQYF. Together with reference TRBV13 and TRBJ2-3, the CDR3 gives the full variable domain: AAGVIQSPRHLIKEKRETATLKCYPIPRHDTVYWYQQGPGQDPQFLISFYEKMQSDKGSIPDRFSAQQFSDYHSELNMSSLELGDSALYFCASSLGLAGLDTQYFGPGTRLTVL.

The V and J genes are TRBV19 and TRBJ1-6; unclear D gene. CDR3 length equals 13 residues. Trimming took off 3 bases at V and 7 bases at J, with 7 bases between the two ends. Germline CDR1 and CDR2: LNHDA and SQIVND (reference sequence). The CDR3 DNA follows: TGTGCCAGTAGTATGCAGAGAAATTCACCCCTCCACTTT. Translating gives CASSMQRNSPLHF.

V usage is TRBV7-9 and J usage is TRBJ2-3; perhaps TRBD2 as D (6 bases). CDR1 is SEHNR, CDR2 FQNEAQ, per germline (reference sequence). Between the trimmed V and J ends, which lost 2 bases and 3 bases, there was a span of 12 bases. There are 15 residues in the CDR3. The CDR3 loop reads CASSLSAGMTDTQYF. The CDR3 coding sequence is TGTGCCAGCAGCTTATCGGCGGGGATGACAGATACGCAGTATTTT.

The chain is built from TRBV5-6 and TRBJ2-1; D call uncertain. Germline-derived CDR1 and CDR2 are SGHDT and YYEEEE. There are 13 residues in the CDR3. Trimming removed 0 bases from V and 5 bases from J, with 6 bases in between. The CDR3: CASSLVVDNEQFF. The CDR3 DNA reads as TGTGCCAGCAGCTTGGTCGTGGACAATGAGCAGTTCTTC.

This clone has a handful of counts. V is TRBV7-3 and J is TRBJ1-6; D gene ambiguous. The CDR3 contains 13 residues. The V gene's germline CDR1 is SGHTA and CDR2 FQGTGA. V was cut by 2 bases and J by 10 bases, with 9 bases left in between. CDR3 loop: CASSLDGNSPLHF. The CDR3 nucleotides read TGTGCCAGCAGCTTAGACGGTAACTCACCCCTCCACTTT.

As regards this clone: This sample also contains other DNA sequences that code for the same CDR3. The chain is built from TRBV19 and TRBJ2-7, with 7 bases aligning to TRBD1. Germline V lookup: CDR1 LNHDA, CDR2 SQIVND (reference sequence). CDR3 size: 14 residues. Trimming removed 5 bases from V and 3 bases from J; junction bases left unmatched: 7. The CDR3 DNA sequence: TGTGCCAGTAGTGTCGGGACAGTCAACTACGAGCAGTACTTC. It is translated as CASSVGTVNYEQYF.

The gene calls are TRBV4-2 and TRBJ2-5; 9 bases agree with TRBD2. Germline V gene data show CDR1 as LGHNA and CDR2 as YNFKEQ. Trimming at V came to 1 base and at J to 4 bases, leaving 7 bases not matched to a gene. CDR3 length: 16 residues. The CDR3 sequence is CASSQVARGGPETQYF. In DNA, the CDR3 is TGTGCCAGCAGCCAAGTTGCGCGGGGGGGCCCAGAGACCCAGTACTTC.

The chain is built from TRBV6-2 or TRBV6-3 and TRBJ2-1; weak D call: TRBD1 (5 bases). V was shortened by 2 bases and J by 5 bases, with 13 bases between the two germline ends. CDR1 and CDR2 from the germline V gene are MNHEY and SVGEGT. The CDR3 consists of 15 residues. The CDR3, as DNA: TGTGCCAGCAGTTACGAAGGGGTTCGCGACAATGAGCAGTTCTTC. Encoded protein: CASSYEGVRDNEQFF.

This chain's CDR3 is CASSPEQFTGGDGYTF. The CDR3 bases are TGTGCCAGCAGCCCCGAGCAATTCACAGGGGGCGATGGCTACACCTTC. This chain uses TRBV7-2 with TRBJ1-2; 9 bases align to TRBD1. J lost 6 bases, V lost 5 bases, and 13 bases had no gene match. There are 16 residues in the CDR3. Germline values: CDR1 SGHTA, CDR2 FQGNSA.

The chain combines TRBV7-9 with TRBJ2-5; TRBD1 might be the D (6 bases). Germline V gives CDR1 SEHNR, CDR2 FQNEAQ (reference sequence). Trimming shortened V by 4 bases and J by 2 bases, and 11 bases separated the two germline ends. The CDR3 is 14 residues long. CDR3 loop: CASSSSTGQETQYF. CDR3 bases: TGTGCCAGCAGCTCCTCGACAGGACAAGAGACCCAGTACTTC.